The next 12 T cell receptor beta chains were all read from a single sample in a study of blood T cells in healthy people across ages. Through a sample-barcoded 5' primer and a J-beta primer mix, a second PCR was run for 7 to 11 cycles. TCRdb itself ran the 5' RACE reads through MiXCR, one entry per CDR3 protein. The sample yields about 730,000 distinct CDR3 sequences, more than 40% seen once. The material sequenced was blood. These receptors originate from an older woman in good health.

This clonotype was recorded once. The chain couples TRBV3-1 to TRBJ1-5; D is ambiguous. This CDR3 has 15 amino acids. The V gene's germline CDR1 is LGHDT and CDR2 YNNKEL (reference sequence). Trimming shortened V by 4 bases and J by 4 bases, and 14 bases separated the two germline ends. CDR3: CASSPSPRENQPQHF. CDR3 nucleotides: TGTGCCAGCAGCCCCTCCCCGAGGGAAAATCAGCCCCAGCATTTT. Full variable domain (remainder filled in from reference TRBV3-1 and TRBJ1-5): DTAVSQTPKYLVTQMGNDKSIKCEQNLGHDTMYWYKQDSKKFLKIMFSYNNKELIINETVPNRFSPKSPDKAHLNLHINSLELGDSAVYFCASSPSPRENQPQHFGDGTRLSIL.

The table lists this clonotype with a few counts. The CDR3 loop is CASGLARETQYF. DNA for the CDR3: TGTGCTAGTGGTTTGGCGCGGGAGACCCAGTACTTC. V gene TRBV12-5 combines with J gene TRBJ2-5, with unresolved D. V was pared by 1 base and J by 5 bases, with 5 bases between. From germline, CDR1 is LGHNT and CDR2 FRNRAP. This CDR3 is built from 12 residues. Drawing the rest from reference TRBV12-5 and TRBJ2-5, the complete variable domain is DARVTQTPRHKVTEMGQEVTMRCQPILGHNTVFWYRQTMMQGLELLAYFRNRAPLDDSGMPKDRFSAEMPDATLATLKIQPSEPRDSAVYFCASGLARETQYFGPGTRLLVL.

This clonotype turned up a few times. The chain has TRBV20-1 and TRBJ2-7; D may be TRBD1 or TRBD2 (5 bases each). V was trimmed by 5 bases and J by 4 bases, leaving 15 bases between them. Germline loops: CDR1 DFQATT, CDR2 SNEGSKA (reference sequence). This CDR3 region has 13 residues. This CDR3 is CSAQEGERYEQYF. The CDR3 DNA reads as TGCAGTGCTCAGGAAGGGGAGAGGTACGAGCAGTACTTC.

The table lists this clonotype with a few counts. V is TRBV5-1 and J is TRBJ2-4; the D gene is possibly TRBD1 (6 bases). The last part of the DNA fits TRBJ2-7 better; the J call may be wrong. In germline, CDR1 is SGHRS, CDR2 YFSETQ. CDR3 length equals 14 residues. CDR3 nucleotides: TGCGCCAGCAGCTTGGCAGGGGCAGACTACGAGCAGTACTTC. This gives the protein CASSLAGADYEQYF.

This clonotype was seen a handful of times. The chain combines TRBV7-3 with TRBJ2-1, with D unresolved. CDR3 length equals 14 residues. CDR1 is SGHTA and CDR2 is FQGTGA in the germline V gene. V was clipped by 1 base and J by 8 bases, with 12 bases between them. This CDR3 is CASSLSLGFHEQFF. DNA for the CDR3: TGTGCCAGCAGCTTAAGCTTAGGGTTCCATGAGCAGTTCTTC.

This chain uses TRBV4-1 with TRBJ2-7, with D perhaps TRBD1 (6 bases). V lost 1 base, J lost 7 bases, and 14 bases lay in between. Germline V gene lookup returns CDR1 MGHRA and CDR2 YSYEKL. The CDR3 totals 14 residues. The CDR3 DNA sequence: TGCGCCAGCAGCCAAGGTGGGGGCCTGGAGGAGCAGTACTTC. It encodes CASSQGGGLEEQYF.

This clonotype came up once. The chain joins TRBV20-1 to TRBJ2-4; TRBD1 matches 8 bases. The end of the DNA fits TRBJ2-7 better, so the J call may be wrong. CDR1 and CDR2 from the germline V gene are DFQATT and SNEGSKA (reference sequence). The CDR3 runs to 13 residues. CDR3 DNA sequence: TGCAGTGCTATCCGGGACAGGATCTCCGAGCAGTACTTC. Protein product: CSAIRDRISEQYF.

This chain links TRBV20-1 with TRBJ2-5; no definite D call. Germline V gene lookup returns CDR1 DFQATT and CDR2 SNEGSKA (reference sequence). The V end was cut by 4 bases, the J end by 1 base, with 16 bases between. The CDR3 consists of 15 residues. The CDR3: CSAKKGSGFQETQYF. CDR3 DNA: TGCAGTGCTAAAAAAGGGTCAGGCTTCCAAGAGACCCAGTACTTC.

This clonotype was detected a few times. CDR3 bases: TGTGCCATACTTAGCGGGAGAGGGTACGAGCAGTACTTC. This encodes CAILSGRGYEQYF. The J gene is TRBJ2-7, the V gene TRBV10-3, with 9 bases aligning to TRBD2. This CDR3 contains 13 residues. Germline-derived CDR1 and CDR2 are ENHRY and SYGVKD. V was pared by 9 bases and J by 4 bases, with 7 bases of the junction left unmatched.

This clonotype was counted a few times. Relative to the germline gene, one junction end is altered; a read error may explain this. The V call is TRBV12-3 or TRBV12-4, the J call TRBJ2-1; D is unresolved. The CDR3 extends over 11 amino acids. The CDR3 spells CASRLANEQFF. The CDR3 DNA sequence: TGTGCCAGCAGATTAGCCAATGAGCAGTTCTTC.

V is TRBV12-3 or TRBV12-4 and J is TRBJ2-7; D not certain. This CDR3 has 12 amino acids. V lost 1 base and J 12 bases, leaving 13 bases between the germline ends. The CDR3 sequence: CASSLDRSFGYF. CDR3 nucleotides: TGTGCCAGCAGTTTAGATCGGAGCTTCGGGTACTTC.

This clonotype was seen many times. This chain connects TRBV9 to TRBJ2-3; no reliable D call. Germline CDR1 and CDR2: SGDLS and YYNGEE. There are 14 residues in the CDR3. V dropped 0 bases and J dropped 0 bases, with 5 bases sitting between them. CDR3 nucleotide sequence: TGTGCCAGCAGCGTAGCCGCTAGCACAGATACGCAGTATTTT. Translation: CASSVAASTDTQYF. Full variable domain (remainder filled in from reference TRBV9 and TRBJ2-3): DSGVTQTPKHLITATGQRVTLRCSPRSGDLSVYWYQQSLDQGLQFLIQYYNGEERAKGNILERFSAQQFPDLHSELNLSSLELGDSALYFCASSVAASTDTQYFGPGTRLTVL.